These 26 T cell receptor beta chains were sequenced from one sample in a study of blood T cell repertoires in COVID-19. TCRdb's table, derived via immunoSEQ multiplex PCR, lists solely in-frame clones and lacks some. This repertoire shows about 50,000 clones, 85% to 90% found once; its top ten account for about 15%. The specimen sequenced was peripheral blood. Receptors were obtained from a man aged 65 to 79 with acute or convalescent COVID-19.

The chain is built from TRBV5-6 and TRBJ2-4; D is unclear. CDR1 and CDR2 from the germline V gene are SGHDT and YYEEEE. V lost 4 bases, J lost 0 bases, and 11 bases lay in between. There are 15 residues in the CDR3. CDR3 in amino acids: CASSRVGIAKNIQYF. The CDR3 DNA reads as TGTGCCAGCAGCCGGGTCGGTATAGCCAAAAACATTCAGTACTTC.

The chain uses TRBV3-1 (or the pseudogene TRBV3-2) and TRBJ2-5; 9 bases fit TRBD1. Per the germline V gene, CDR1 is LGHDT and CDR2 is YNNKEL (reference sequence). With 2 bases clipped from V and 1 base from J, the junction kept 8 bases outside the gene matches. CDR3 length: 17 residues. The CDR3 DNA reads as TGTGCCAGCAGCCAACCCTCGACAGGGGGACCCCAAGAGACCCAGTACTTC. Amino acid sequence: CASSQPSTGGPQETQYF.

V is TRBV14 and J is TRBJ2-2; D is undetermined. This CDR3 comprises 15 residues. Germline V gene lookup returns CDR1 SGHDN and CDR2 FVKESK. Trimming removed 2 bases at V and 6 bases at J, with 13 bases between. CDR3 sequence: CASSQLTQIPGELFF. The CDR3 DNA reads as TGTGCCAGCAGCCAACTTACACAGATACCCGGGGAGCTGTTTTTT.

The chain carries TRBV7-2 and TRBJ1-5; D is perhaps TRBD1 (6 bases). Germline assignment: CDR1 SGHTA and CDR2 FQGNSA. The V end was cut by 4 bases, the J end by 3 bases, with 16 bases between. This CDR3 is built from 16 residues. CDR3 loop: CASSSAGTMLNQPQHF. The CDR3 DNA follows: TGTGCCAGCAGCTCCGCCGGGACAATGCTCAATCAGCCCCAGCATTTT. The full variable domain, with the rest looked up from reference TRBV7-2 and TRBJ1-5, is GAGVSQSPSNKVTEKGKDVELRCDPISGHTALYWYRQSLGQGLEFLIYFQGNSAPDKSGLPSDRFSAERTGGSVSTLTIQRTQQEDSAVYLCASSSAGTMLNQPQHFGDGTRLSIL.

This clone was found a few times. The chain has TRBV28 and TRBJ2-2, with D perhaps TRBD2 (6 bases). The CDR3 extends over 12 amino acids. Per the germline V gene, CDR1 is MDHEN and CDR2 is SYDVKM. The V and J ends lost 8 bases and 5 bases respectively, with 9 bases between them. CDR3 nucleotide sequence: TGTGCCAGCCGACTAGGGACCGGGGAGCTGTTTTTT. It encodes CASRLGTGELFF.

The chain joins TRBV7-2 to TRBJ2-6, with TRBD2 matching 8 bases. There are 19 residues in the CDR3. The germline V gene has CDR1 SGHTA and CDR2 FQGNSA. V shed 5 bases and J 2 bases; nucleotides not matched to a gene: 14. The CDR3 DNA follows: TGTGCCAGCAGCCCGACCGGGGCAAGCGGGAGACCTGGGGCCAACGTCCTGACTTTC. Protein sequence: CASSPTGASGRPGANVLTF.

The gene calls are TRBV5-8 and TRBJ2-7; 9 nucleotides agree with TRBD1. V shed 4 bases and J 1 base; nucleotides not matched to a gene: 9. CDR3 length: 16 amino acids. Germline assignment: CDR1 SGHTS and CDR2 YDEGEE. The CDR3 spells CASSTRDRVVSYEQYF. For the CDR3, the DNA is TGTGCCAGCAGCACCCGGGACAGGGTAGTGTCCTACGAGCAGTACTTC.

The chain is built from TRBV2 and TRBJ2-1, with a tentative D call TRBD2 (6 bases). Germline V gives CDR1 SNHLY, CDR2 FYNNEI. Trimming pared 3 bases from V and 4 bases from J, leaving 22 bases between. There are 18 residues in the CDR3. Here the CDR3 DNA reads TGTGCCAGCAGTGAGAAGTTCCGGGAGACCCTTATATACAATGAGCAGTTCTTC. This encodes CASSEKFRETLIYNEQFF.

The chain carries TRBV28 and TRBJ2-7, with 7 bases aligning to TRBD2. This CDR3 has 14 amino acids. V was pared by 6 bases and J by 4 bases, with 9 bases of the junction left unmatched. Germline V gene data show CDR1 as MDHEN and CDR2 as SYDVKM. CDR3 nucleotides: TGTGCCAGCAGACCTCCGAGCGGGGCTTACGAGCAGTACGTC. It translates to CASRPPSGAYEQYV.

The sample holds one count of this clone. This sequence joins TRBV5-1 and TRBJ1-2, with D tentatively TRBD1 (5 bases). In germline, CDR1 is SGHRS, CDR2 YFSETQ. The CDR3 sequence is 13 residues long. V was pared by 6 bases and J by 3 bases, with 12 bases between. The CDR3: CASTPGGDYGYTF. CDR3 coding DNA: TGCGCCAGCACCCCGGGAGGGGACTATGGCTACACCTTC.

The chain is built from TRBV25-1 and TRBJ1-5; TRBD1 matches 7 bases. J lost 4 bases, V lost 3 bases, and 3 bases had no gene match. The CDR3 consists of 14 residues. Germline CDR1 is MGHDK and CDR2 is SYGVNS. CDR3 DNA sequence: TGTGCCAGCAGTGAGTTACAGGGGAATCAGCCCCAGCATTTT. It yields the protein CASSELQGNQPQHF.

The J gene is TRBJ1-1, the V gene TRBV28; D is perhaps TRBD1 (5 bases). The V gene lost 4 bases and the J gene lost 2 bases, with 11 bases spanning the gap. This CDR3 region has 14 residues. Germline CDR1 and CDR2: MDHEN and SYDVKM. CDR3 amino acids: CASSSAGLNTEAFF. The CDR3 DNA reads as TGTGCCAGCAGTTCTGCGGGACTTAACACTGAAGCTTTCTTT.

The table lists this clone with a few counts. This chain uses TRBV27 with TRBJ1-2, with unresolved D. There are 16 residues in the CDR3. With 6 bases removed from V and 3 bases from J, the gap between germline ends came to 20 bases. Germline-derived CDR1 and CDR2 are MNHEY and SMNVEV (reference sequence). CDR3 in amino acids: CASSPGFPTSHYGYTF. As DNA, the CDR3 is TGTGCCAGCAGCCCGGGGTTCCCAACCTCCCACTATGGCTACACCTTC.

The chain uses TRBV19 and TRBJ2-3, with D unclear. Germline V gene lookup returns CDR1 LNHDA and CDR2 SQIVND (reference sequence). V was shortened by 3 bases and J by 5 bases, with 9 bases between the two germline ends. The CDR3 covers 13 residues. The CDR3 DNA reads TGTGCCAGTAGTATGAGGATTAGAGATACGCAGTATTTT. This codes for CASSMRIRDTQYF.

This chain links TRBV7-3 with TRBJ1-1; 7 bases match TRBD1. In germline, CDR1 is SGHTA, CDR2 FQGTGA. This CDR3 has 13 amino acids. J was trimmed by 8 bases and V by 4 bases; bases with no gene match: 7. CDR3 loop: CASSYDRASEAFF. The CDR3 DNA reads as TGTGCCAGCAGCTATGACAGGGCCAGCGAAGCTTTCTTT. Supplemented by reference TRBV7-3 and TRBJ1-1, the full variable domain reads GAGVSQTPSNKVTEKGKYVELRCDPISGHTALYWYRQSLGQGPEFLIYFQGTGAADDSGLPNDRFFAVRPEGSVSTLKIQRTERGDSAVYLCASSYDRASEAFFGQGTRLTVV.

CDR3 sequence (DNA): TGTGCCAGTAGCCCTCGTCAAGAAGTAGCGGGGGCTACGCAGTATTTT. This sequence encodes CASSPRQEVAGATQYF. The rearrangement uses TRBV19 and TRBJ2-3; 9 bases are shared with TRBD2. Germline CDR1 reads LNHDA; CDR2 reads SQIVND (reference sequence). The CDR3 contains 16 residues. The V segment lost 6 bases and the J segment 8 bases; nucleotides outside the gene matches: 15. Variable domain in full (rest from reference TRBV19 and TRBJ2-3): DGGITQSPKYLFRKEGQNVTLSCEQNLNHDAMYWYRQDPGQGLRLIYYSQIVNDFQKGDIAEGYSVSREKKESFPLTVTSAQKNPTAFYLCASSPRQEVAGATQYFGPGTRLTVL.

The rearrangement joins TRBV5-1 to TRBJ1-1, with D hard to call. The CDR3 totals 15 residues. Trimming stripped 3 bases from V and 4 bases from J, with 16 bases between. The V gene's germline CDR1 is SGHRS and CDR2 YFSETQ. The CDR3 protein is CASSSRMGRVTEAFF. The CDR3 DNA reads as TGCGCCAGCAGCTCGAGGATGGGGAGGGTCACTGAAGCTTTCTTT.

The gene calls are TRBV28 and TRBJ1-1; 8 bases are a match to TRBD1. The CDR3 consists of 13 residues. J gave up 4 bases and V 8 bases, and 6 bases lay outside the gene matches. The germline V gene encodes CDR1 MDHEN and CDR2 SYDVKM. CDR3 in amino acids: CASPDRGFTEAFF. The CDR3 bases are TGTGCCAGCCCCGACAGGGGCTTCACTGAAGCTTTCTTT.

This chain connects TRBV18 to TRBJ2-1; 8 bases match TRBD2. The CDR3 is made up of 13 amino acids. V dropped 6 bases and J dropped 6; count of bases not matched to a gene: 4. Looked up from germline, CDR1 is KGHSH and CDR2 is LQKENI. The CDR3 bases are TGTGCCAGCTCTCCGACTAGCGCCAATGAGCAGTTCTTC. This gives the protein CASSPTSANEQFF.

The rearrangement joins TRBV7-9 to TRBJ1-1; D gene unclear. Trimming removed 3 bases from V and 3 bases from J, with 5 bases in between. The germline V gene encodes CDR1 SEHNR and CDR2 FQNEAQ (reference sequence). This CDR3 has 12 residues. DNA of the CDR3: TGTGCCAGCAGCTTCGAGTACACTGAAGCTTTCTTT. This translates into CASSFEYTEAFF.

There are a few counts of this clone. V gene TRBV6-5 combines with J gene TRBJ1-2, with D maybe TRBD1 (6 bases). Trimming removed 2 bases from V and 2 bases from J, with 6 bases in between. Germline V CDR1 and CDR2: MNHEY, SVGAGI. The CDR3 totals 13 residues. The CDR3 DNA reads TGTGCCAGCAGTTACCAGGGGAACTATGGCTACACCTTC. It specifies CASSYQGNYGYTF.

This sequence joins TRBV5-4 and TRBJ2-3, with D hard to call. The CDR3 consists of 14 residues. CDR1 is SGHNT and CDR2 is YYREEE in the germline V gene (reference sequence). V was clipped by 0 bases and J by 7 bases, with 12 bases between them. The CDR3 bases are TGTGCCAGCAGCTTGGAGGCAGTCGACTATACGCAGTATTTT. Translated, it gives CASSLEAVDYTQYF.

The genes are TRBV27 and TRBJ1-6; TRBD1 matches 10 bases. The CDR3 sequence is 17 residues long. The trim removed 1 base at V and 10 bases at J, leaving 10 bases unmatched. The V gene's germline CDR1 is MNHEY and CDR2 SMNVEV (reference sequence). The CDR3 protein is CASSLWATDRGESPLHF. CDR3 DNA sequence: TGTGCCAGCAGTTTATGGGCGACGGACAGGGGGGAGTCACCCCTCCACTTT.

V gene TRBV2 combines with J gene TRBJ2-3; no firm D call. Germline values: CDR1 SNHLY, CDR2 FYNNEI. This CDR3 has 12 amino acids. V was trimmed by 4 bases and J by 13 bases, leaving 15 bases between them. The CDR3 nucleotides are TGTGCCAGCAGTGGTATCGGGTGGAAAAAGTATTTT. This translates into CASSGIGWKKYF.

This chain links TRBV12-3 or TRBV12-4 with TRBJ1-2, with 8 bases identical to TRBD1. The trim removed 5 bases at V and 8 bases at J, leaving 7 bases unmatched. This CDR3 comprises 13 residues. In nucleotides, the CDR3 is TGTGCCAGCAGTCCAGGACAGGGTTCCGGCTACACCTTC. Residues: CASSPGQGSGYTF.

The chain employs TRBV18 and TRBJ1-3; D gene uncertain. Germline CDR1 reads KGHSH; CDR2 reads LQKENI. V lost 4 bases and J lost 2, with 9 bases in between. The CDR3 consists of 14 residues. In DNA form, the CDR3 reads TGTGCCAGCTCACTCCCGGAGGCTGGAAACACCATATATTTT. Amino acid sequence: CASSLPEAGNTIYF.